The 32 T cell receptor beta chains reported below all come from one sample, sequenced in a study of Ad26.COV2.S vaccination and SARS-CoV-2 variants. Treatment meaning: roughly 20 received Ad26.COV2.S at low or high dose, single or two shots; roughly 5 received placebo; per-sample allocation not given. Collection of samples fell on day 63 after the first vaccine or placebo injection. Data came from immunoSEQ multiplex PCR; TCRdb stores just in-frame clones and leaves some out. The sample consists of hundreds of thousands of clones, approximately 87% of them appearing once. The specimen was peripheral blood, collected in a trial of Ad26.COV2.S vaccine versus placebo. The receptors were sampled from a person between 18 and 60 years old who received the Ad26.COV2.S COVID-19 vaccine or a placebo.

V is TRBV12-5 and J is TRBJ2-1; weak D call: TRBD1 (5 bases). The CDR3 has 15 residues. Germline CDR1 reads LGHNT; CDR2 reads FRNRAP. V dropped 1 base and J dropped 6 bases, with 13 bases sitting between them. In DNA, the CDR3 is TGTGCTAGTGGTTTGGAGCAGGGAACATTCAATGAGCAGTTCTTC. Encoded protein: CASGLEQGTFNEQFF.

The J gene is TRBJ2-7, the V gene TRBV5-8; D unclear. The CDR3 has 13 residues. The germline CDR1 and CDR2 sequences are SGHTS and YDEGEE. The ends were cut back, 8 bases at V and 0 bases at J, with 12 bases in the middle. CDR3 nucleotide sequence: TGTGCCAGTGTTACAGCCGACTCCTACGAGCAGTACTTC. This translates into CASVTADSYEQYF.

The chain links TRBV5-6 to TRBJ2-1; D gene ambiguous. This CDR3 comprises 14 residues. The germline CDR1 and CDR2 sequences are SGHDT and YYEEEE. Trimming stripped 0 bases from V and 5 bases from J, with 9 bases between. This CDR3 reads CASSLGLVNNEQFF. Written as DNA, the CDR3 is TGTGCCAGCAGCTTGGGGCTAGTCAACAATGAGCAGTTCTTC.

V gene TRBV6-5 combines with J gene TRBJ1-2; D uncertain. Germline CDR1 MNHEY, CDR2 SVGAGI. This CDR3 region has 15 residues. V lost 2 bases and J 8 bases, leaving 18 bases between the germline ends. The CDR3 DNA reads as TGTGCCAGCAGTTACGGGCACGGGTCCCCATGGGGCTACACCTTC. This translates into CASSYGHGSPWGYTF.

The V call is TRBV5-1, the J call TRBJ1-4; TRBD1 is a possible D gene (6 bases). Germline CDR1 reads SGHRS; CDR2 reads YFSETQ. Trimming removed 5 bases from V and 4 bases from J, with 9 bases in between. The CDR3 has 13 amino acids. The CDR3 loop reads CASSRGDNEKLFF. In DNA, the CDR3 is TGCGCCAGCAGTAGGGGGGATAATGAAAAACTGTTTTTT.

This chain uses TRBV21-1 with TRBJ2-7. TRBV21-1 is designated a pseudogene. This CDR3 has 12 residues. For the CDR3, the DNA is TGTGCCAGCAACCCGGACTCCTACGAGCAGTACTTC. Amino acids: CASNPDSYEQYF.

With regard to this clone: The junction differs from germline at one of its ends, possibly a read error. The rearrangement uses TRBV7-2 and TRBJ2-7; 8 bases match TRBD2. The germline V gene encodes CDR1 SGHTA and CDR2 FQGNSA. The CDR3 length is 15 residues. CDR3 DNA: TGTGCCAGCAGTTTAGGCGGGACTAGGACCTACGAGCAGTACTTC. It is translated as CASSLGGTRTYEQYF.

This rearrangement joins TRBV5-1 to TRBJ1-2, with no clear D. The CDR3 has 14 residues. V was pared by 0 bases and J by 0 bases, with 6 bases between. The germline CDR1 and CDR2 sequences are SGHRS and YFSETQ. CDR3 in DNA: TGCGCCAGCAGCTTGGGGGGAGCTAACTATGGCTACACCTTC. Protein: CASSLGGANYGYTF.

The rearrangement links TRBV19 to TRBJ2-1; 8 nucleotides line up with TRBD1. This CDR3 comprises 16 residues. Unmatched junction bases numbered 13, after V lost 6 bases and J lost 6 bases. The germline gives CDR1 LNHDA, CDR2 SQIVND (reference sequence). This CDR3 is CASSDQGAGTTNEQFF. CDR3 nucleotides: TGTGCCAGTAGCGACCAGGGGGCTGGCACGACCAATGAGCAGTTCTTC.

The V call is TRBV7-9, the J call TRBJ1-2; D is possibly TRBD1 (5 bases). Between the trimmed V and J ends, which lost 0 bases and 8 bases, there was a span of 13 bases. The CDR3 covers 14 residues. CDR1 is SEHNR, CDR2 FQNEAQ, per germline (reference sequence). Here the CDR3 DNA reads TGTGCCAGCAGCTTAGCAAGGGAGTGGGACGGCTACACCTTC. Its translation is CASSLAREWDGYTF.

The chain links TRBV7-9 to TRBJ2-2; no reliable D call. The germline gives CDR1 SEHNR, CDR2 FQNEAQ (reference sequence). The CDR3 length is 16 residues. The V gene lost 5 bases and the J gene lost 4 bases, with 17 bases spanning the gap. CDR3 sequence reads: CASSPSPLEITGELFF. CDR3 DNA sequence: TGTGCCAGCAGCCCCTCCCCCCTTGAGATCACCGGGGAGCTGTTTTTT. The complete variable domain, with remaining parts taken from reference TRBV7-9 and TRBJ2-2, reads DTGVSQNPRHKITKRGQNVTFRCDPISEHNRLYWYRQTLGQGPEFLTYFQNEAQLEKSRLLSDRFSAERPKGSFSTLEIQRTEQGDSAMYLCASSPSPLEITGELFFGEGSRLTVL.

The CDR3 is CASSLNSGTYNEQFF. The CDR3 nucleotides are TGTGCCAGCAGCTTAAACAGCGGGACCTACAATGAGCAGTTCTTC. V gene TRBV7-9 combines with J gene TRBJ2-1; 7 bases agree with TRBD2. Germline lookup yields CDR1 SEHNR and CDR2 FQNEAQ (reference sequence). CDR3 length: 15 amino acids. With V trimmed by 2 bases and J by 2 bases, 3 bases remained unmatched.

The chain has TRBV11-2 and TRBJ1-1, with D possibly matching TRBD1 (6 bases). Trimming cost V 8 bases and J 5 bases, with 15 bases left between them. CDR1 and CDR2 from the germline V gene are SGHAT and FQNNGV. The CDR3 runs to 13 residues. The CDR3 bases are TGTGCCAGCGGAGGAGGGGGATGGACTGAAGCTTTCTTT. Encoded protein: CASGGGGWTEAFF.

The V gene is TRBV7-3, the J gene TRBJ2-5; D is unresolved. This CDR3 is 13 amino acids long. Germline-derived CDR1 and CDR2 are SGHTA and FQGTGA. Trimming removed 4 bases at V and 5 bases at J, with 11 bases between. In DNA, the CDR3 is TGTGCCAGCAGCTCCCTTCCCGCGGAGACCCAGTACTTC. It specifies CASSSLPAETQYF. Full variable domain (rest looked up from reference TRBV7-3 and TRBJ2-5): GAGVSQTPSNKVTEKGKYVELRCDPISGHTALYWYRQSLGQGPEFLIYFQGTGAADDSGLPNDRFFAVRPEGSVSTLKIQRTERGDSAVYLCASSSLPAETQYFGPGTRLLVL.

V is TRBV14 and J is TRBJ1-2; D possibly corresponds to TRBD1 (5 bases). Deletions cut 2 bases from V and 8 bases from J, with 12 bases between. The CDR3 consists of 13 residues. The V gene's germline CDR1 is SGHDN and CDR2 FVKESK. The DNA for the CDR3 is TGTGCCAGCAGCCAAATAGGGGAGAGGGGCTACACCTTC. Residues: CASSQIGERGYTF.

V and J are TRBV4-1 and TRBJ1-4; D gene uncertain. Germline V gene lookup returns CDR1 MGHRA and CDR2 YSYEKL. This CDR3 spans 14 amino acids. V lost 5 bases and J 5 bases, leaving 12 bases between the germline ends. The CDR3 loop is CASSARRLNEKLFF. For the CDR3, the DNA is TGCGCCAGCAGCGCGCGGCGCCTGAATGAAAAACTGTTTTTT.

In nucleotides, the CDR3 is TGTGCCAGTAGTGTACAGGGCAAAGGGGCCAACGTCCTGACTTTC. Translated, it gives CASSVQGKGANVLTF. This chain joins TRBV19 and TRBJ2-6, with TRBD1 as a possible D gene (6 bases). Germline CDR1 reads LNHDA; CDR2 reads SQIVND (reference sequence). This CDR3 spans 15 amino acids. Trimming shortened V by 5 bases and J by 4 bases, and 12 bases separated the two germline ends.

This clone was picked up a small number of times. The chain couples TRBV11-2 to TRBJ2-7; tentative D call: TRBD1 (5 bases). The germline V gene has CDR1 SGHAT and CDR2 FQNNGV. Trimming took off 4 bases at V and 3 bases at J, with 7 bases between the two ends. The CDR3 runs 12 residues. The DNA of the CDR3 is TGTGCCAGCAGCTCAGGGTTCTACGAGCAGTACTTC. It is translated as CASSSGFYEQYF.

This clone was picked up a small number of times. The chain employs TRBV19 and TRBJ2-1; D is possibly TRBD1 or TRBD2 (5 bases each). From germline, CDR1 is LNHDA and CDR2 SQIVND (reference sequence). V was cut by 0 bases and J by 8 bases, with 17 bases left in between. This CDR3 is built from 16 residues. The CDR3 here is CASSIDDVGVGYEQFF. In DNA form, the CDR3 reads TGTGCCAGTAGTATAGACGACGTGGGGGTAGGCTATGAGCAGTTCTTC.

This sequence joins TRBV18 and TRBJ2-3, with D uncertain. The CDR3 runs 14 residues. V gave up 4 bases and J gave up 2 bases, with 10 bases separating them. Germline CDR1 KGHSH, CDR2 LQKENI. The CDR3 sequence: CASSLYSATDTQYF. CDR3 sequence (DNA): TGTGCCAGCTCACTATATTCCGCCACAGATACGCAGTATTTT.

In its sample, this clone was seen once. This chain uses TRBV6-5 with TRBJ2-5, with 7 bases lining up with TRBD2. Germline loops: CDR1 MNHEY, CDR2 SVGAGI. CDR3 length: 16 residues. V was pared by 4 bases and J by 2 bases, with 10 bases of the junction left unmatched. CDR3 in DNA: TGTGCCAGCAGTTTAACGACTAGCACGGGACAAGAGACCCAGTACTTC. It yields the protein CASSLTTSTGQETQYF.

This chain joins TRBV24-1 and TRBJ1-1; no clear D. The CDR3 runs 12 residues. Germline V gives CDR1 KGHDR, CDR2 SFDVKD. V dropped 3 bases and J dropped 10 bases, with 11 bases sitting between them. The CDR3 DNA follows: TGTGCCACCAGTGATCCTACAGCAGCAGCTTTCTTT. Translation gives CATSDPTAAAFF.

V gene TRBV9 combines with J gene TRBJ1-1; 9 nucleotides match TRBD1. CDR1 and CDR2 (germline): SGDLS, YYNGEE. V lost 3 bases and J lost 5; bases outside the gene matches: 5. CDR3 size: 14 residues. In nucleotides, the CDR3 is TGTGCCAGCAGCGGACAGGGGGGGAGGACTGAAGCTTTCTTT. It codes for CASSGQGGRTEAFF.

J is TRBJ1-1 and V is TRBV5-1, with TRBD1 as a possible D gene (6 bases). The CDR3 extends over 14 amino acids. With 5 bases removed from V and 1 base from J, the gap between germline ends came to 12 bases. Germline lookup yields CDR1 SGHRS and CDR2 YFSETQ. The CDR3 here is CASSPGTTNTEAFF. The CDR3, as DNA: TGCGCCAGCAGTCCCGGGACAACGAACACTGAAGCTTTCTTT.

The chain combines TRBV28 with TRBJ1-2, with 9 bases matching TRBD1. V shed 5 bases and J 4 bases; nucleotides not matched to a gene: 5. Germline CDR1 is MDHEN and CDR2 is SYDVKM. This CDR3 is built from 14 residues. In nucleotides, the CDR3 is TGTGCCAGCAGTGGGACAGGGTTGGCCTATGGCTACACCTTC. Protein sequence: CASSGTGLAYGYTF.

This CDR3 reads CSASGTGGNYGYTF. The CDR3 DNA reads as TGCAGTGCTAGTGGAACAGGGGGAAACTATGGCTACACCTTC. V is TRBV20-1 and J is TRBJ1-2, with 8 bases matching TRBD1. The CDR3 totals 14 residues. The V segment lost 3 bases and the J segment 2 bases; nucleotides outside the gene matches: 5. Germline V lookup: CDR1 DFQATT, CDR2 SNEGSKA (reference sequence).

This clone was seen only once. The CDR3 coding sequence is TGTGCCATCAGAGAACAGGGTGGGAACTATGGCTACACCTTC. This codes for CAIREQGGNYGYTF. The genes are TRBV10-3 and TRBJ1-2; perhaps TRBD1 as D (6 bases). This CDR3 has 14 residues. The germline gives CDR1 ENHRY, CDR2 SYGVKD. The V end was cut by 6 bases, the J end by 2 bases, with 13 bases between.

This clone was found once. The gene calls are TRBV29-1 and TRBJ1-5; D is uncertain. Germline lookup yields CDR1 SQVTM and CDR2 ANQGSEA. The CDR3 spans 14 residues. The V and J ends lost 5 bases and 3 bases respectively, with 14 bases between them. In nucleotides, the CDR3 is TGCAGCGTTTCGGGAGACCGAACCAATCAGCCCCAGCATTTT. Residues: CSVSGDRTNQPQHF. Together with reference TRBV29-1 and TRBJ1-5, the CDR3 gives the full variable domain: SAVISQKPSRDICQRGTSLTIQCQVDSQVTMMFWYRQQPGQSLTLIATANQGSEATYESGFVIDKFPISRPNLTFSTLTVSNMSPEDSSIYLCSVSGDRTNQPQHFGDGTRLSIL.

This clone was observed once. The gene calls are TRBV4-2 and TRBJ2-4; 11 bases match TRBD1. Germline CDR1 and CDR2: LGHNA and YNFKEQ. V dropped 4 bases and J dropped 5; count of bases not matched to a gene: 1. The CDR3 is made up of 14 amino acids. CDR3 DNA: TGTGCCAGCAGCCCGGGACAGGGGGAAAACATTCAGTACTTC. As protein: CASSPGQGENIQYF.

The J gene is TRBJ2-3, the V gene TRBV3-1 (or the pseudogene TRBV3-2), with D hard to call. V lost 4 bases to trimming and J lost 4 bases, with 9 bases between them. The CDR3 loop spans 13 amino acids. The germline V gene encodes CDR1 LGHDT and CDR2 YNNKEL (reference sequence). The CDR3 is CASSPLGADTQYF. The DNA for the CDR3 is TGTGCCAGCAGCCCTCTGGGCGCAGATACGCAGTATTTT.

A remark on this clone: A read error may account for a junction end that differs from germline. This chain links TRBV6-1 with TRBJ1-5; maybe TRBD1 (5 bases). CDR1 and CDR2 (germline): MNHNS, SASEGT. The CDR3 is made up of 13 amino acids. The CDR3 region is CASSESLGGFQGF. CDR3 bases: TGTGCCAGCAGTGAGTCATTGGGAGGGTTCCAGGGTTTT.

This clone was recorded only once. The chain recombines TRBV28 with TRBJ2-7, with 7 bases aligning to TRBD1. V lost 3 bases to trimming and J lost 4 bases; unmatched junction nucleotides: 9. The CDR3 totals 15 residues. Germline V gives CDR1 MDHEN, CDR2 SYDVKM. The chain's CDR3 is CASSFSRGSGYEQYF. The CDR3 nucleotides read TGTGCCAGCAGTTTCAGCAGGGGGTCTGGGTACGAGCAGTACTTC.